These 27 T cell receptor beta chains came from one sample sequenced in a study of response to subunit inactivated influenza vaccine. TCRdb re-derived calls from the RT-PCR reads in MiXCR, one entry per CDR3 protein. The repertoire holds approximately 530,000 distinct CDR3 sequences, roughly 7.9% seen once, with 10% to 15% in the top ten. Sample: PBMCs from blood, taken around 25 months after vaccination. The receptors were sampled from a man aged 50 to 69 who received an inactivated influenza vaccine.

The CDR3, as DNA: TGTGCCAGCAGCCAGGTCGGGAGTGGCACAGATACGCAGTATTTT. This translates into CASSQVGSGTDTQYF. V usage is TRBV14 and J usage is TRBJ2-3; D perhaps matches TRBD2 (6 bases). Trimming cost V 3 bases and J 1 base, with 11 bases left between them. CDR1 and CDR2 (germline): SGHDN, FVKESK. This CDR3 region has 15 residues.

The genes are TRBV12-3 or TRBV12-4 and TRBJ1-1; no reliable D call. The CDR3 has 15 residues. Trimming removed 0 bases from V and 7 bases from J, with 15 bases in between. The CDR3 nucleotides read TGTGCCAGCAGTTTAGCTCGATTTGTCGGTAATGAAGCTTTCTTT. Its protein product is CASSLARFVGNEAFF.

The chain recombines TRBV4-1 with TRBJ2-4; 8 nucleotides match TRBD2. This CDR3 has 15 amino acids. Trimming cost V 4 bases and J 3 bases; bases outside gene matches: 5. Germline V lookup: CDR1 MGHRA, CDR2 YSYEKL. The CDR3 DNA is TGCGCCAGCAGCCGTAGCGGGACTCTCAAAAACATTCAGTACTTC. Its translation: CASSRSGTLKNIQYF.

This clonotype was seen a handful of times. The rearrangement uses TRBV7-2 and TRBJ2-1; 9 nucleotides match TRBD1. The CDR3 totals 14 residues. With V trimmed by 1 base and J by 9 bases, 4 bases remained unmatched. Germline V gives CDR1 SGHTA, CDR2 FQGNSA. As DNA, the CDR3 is TGTGCCAGCAGCTTAGACAGGGGGCGCAGTGAGCAGTTCTTC. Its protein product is CASSLDRGRSEQFF.

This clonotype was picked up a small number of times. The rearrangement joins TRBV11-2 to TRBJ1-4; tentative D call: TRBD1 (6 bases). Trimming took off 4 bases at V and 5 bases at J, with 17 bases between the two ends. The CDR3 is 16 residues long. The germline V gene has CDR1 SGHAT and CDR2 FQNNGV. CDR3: CASSSPLQGRNEKLFF. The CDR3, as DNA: TGTGCCAGCAGCTCCCCCCTGCAGGGGCGGAATGAAAAACTGTTTTTT. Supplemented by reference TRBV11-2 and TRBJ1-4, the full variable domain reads EAGVAQSPRYKIIEKRQSVAFWCNPISGHATLYWYQQILGQGPKLLIQFQNNGVVDDSQLPKDRFSAERLKGVDSTLKIQPAKLEDSAVYLCASSSPLQGRNEKLFFGSGTQLSVL.

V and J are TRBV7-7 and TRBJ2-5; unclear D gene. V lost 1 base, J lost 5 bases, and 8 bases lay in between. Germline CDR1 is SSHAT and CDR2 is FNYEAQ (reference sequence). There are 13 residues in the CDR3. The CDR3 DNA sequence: TGTGCCAGCAGCTTAGTTATGAGGGAGACCCAGTACTTC. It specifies CASSLVMRETQYF.

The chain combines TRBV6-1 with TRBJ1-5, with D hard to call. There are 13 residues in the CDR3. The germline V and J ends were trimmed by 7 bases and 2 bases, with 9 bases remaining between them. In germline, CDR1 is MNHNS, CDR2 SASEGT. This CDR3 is CASKNGGNQPQHF. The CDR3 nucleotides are TGTGCCAGCAAAAATGGAGGCAATCAGCCCCAGCATTTT.

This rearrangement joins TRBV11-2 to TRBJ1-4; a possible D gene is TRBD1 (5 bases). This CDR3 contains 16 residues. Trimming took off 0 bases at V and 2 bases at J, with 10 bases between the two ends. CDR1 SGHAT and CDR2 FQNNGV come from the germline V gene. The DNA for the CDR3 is TGTGCCAGCAGCTTAGATTTTGGGGCGACTAATGAAAAACTGTTTTTT. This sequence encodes CASSLDFGATNEKLFF. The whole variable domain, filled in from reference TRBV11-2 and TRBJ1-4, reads EAGVAQSPRYKIIEKRQSVAFWCNPISGHATLYWYQQILGQGPKLLIQFQNNGVVDDSQLPKDRFSAERLKGVDSTLKIQPAKLEDSAVYLCASSLDFGATNEKLFFGSGTQLSVL.

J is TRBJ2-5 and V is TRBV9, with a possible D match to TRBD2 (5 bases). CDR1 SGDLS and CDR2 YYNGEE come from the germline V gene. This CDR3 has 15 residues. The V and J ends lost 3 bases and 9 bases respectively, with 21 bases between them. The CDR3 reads CASSESAWQTEAQYF. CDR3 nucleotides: TGTGCCAGCAGCGAATCCGCGTGGCAGACGGAGGCCCAGTACTTC.

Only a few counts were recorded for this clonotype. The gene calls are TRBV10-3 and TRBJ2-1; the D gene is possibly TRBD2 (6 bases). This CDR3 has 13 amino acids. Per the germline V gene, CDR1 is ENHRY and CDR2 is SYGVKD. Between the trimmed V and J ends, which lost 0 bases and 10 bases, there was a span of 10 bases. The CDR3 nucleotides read TGTGCCATCAGTGAGTCTAGCGGAGCCGAGCAGTTCTTC. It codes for CAISESSGAEQFF.

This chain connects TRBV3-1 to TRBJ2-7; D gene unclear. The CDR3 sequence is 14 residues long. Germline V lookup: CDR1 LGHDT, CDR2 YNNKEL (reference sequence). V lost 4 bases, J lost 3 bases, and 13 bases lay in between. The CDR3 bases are TGTGCCAGCAGCCCTGGCCCGGACCTCTACGAGCAGTACTTC. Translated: CASSPGPDLYEQYF.

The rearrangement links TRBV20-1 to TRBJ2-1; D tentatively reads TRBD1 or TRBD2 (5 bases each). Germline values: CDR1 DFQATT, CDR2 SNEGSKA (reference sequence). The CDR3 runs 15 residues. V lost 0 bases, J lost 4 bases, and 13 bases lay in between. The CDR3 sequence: CSAREEGPPYNEQFF. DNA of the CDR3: TGCAGTGCTAGAGAAGAGGGACCGCCATACAATGAGCAGTTCTTC.

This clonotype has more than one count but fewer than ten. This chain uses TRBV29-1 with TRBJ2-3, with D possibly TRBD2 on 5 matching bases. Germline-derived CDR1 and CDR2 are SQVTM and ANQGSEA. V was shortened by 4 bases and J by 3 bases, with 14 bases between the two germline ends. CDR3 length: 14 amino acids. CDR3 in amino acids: CSVASGVRTDTQYF. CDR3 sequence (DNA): TGCAGCGTTGCTTCCGGGGTGAGGACAGATACGCAGTATTTT.

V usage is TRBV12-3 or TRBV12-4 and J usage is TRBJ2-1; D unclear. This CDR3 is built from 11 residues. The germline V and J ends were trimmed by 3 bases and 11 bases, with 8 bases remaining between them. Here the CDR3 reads CASSFLDQQFF. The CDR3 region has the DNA TGTGCCAGCAGTTTCCTCGACCAGCAGTTCTTC.

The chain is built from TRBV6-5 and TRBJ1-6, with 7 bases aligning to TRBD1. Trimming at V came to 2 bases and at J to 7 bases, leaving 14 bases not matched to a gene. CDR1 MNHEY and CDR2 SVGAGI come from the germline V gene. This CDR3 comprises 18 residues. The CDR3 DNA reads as TGTGCCAGCAGTTACAGGGGGCCCTTATTGGGATTCAATTCACCCCTCCACTTT. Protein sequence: CASSYRGPLLGFNSPLHF.

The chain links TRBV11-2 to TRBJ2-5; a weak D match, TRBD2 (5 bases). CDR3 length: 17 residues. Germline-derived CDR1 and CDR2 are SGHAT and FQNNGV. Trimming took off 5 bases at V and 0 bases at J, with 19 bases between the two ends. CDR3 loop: CASSHSIIAKYQETQYF. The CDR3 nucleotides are TGTGCCAGCAGCCATTCGATCATAGCGAAGTACCAAGAGACCCAGTACTTC.

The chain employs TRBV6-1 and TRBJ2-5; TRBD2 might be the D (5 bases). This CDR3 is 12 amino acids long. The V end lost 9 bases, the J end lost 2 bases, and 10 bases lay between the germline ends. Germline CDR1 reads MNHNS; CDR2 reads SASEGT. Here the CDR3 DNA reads TGTGCCAGTTCTAGCTGGCAAGAGACCCAGTACTTC. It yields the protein CASSSWQETQYF.

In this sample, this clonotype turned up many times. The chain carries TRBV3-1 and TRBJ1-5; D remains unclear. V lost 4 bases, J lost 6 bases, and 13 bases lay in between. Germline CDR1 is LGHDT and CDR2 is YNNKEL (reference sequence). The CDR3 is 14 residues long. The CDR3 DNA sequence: TGTGCCAGCAGCCCTTCACGAGCTAGTCAGCCCCAGCATTTT. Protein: CASSPSRASQPQHF.

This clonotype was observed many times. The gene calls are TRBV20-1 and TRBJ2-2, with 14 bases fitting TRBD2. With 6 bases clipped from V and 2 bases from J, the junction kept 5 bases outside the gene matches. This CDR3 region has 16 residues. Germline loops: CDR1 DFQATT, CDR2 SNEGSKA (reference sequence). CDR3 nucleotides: TGCAGTGCCATTGGACTAGCGGGAGGAAACACCGGGGAGCTGTTTTTT. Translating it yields CSAIGLAGGNTGELFF.

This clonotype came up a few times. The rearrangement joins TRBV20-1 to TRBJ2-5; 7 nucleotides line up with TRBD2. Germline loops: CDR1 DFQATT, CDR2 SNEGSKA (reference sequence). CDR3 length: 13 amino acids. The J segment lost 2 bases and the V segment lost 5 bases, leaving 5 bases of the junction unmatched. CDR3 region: CSAGAGTQETQYF. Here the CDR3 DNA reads TGCAGTGCTGGAGCGGGGACGCAAGAGACCCAGTACTTC.

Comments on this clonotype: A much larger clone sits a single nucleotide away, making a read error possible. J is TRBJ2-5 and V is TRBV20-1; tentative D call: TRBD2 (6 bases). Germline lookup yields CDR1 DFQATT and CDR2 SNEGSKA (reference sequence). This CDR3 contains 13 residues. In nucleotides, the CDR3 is TGCCGTGCCGGCGGGGTTCGTCAAGAGACCCAGTACTTC. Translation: CRAGGVRQETQYF.

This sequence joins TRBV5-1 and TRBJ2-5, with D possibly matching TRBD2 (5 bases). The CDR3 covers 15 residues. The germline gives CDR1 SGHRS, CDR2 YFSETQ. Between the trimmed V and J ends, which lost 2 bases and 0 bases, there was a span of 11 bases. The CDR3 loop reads CASSLDPGYQETQYF. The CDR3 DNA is TGCGCCAGCAGCTTAGACCCGGGGTACCAAGAGACCCAGTACTTC.

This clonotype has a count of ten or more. CDR3 in amino acids: CASIGRENTEAFF. For the CDR3, the DNA is TGTGCCAGCATTGGCAGGGAGAACACTGAAGCTTTCTTT. The chain recombines TRBV7-9 with TRBJ1-1; maybe TRBD1 (5 bases). Trimming shortened V by 7 bases and J by 1 base, and 10 bases separated the two germline ends. This CDR3 has 13 amino acids. Per the germline V gene, CDR1 is SEHNR and CDR2 is FQNEAQ (reference sequence).

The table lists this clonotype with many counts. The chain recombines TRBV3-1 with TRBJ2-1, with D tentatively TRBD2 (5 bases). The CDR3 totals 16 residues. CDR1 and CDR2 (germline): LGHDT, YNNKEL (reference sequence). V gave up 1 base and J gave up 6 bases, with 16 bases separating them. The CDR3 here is CASSQVFLGGGNEQFF. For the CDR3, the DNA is TGTGCCAGCAGCCAAGTTTTTCTCGGAGGCGGCAATGAGCAGTTCTTC.

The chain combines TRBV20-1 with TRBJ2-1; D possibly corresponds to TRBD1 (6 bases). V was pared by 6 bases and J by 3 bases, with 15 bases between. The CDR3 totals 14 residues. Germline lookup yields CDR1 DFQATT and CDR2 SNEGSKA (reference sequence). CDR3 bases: TGCAGTGCCCCCCGGGACACCTACTACAATGAGCAGTTCTTC. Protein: CSAPRDTYYNEQFF.

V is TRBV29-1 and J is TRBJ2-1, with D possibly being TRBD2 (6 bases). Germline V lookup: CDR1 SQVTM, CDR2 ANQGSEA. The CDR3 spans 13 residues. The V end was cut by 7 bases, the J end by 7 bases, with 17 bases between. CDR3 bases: TGCAGCGCCGGTAAGGGTGGGGGGAATGAGCAGTTCTTC. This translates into CSAGKGGGNEQFF.

The CDR3 protein is CSASGGGVYNEQFF. In nucleotides, the CDR3 is TGCAGTGCTAGCGGTGGAGGGGTATACAATGAGCAGTTCTTC. The V and J genes are TRBV20-1 and TRBJ2-1; D may be TRBD2 (6 bases). This CDR3 is 14 amino acids long. Germline V gene data show CDR1 as DFQATT and CDR2 as SNEGSKA (reference sequence). The germline V and J ends were trimmed by 3 bases and 4 bases, with 13 bases remaining between them.